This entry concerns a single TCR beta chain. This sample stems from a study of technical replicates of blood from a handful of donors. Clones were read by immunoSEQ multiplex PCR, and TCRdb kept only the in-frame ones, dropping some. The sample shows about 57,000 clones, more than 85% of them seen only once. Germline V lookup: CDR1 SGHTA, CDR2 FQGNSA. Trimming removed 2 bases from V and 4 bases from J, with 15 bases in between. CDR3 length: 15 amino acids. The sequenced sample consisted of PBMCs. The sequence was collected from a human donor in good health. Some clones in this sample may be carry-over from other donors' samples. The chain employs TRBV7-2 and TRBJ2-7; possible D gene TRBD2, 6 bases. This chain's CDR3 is CASSLWAGSQYEQYF. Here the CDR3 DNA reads TGTGCCAGCAGCTTATGGGCGGGATCGCAGTACGAGCAGTACTTC.